One sample yielded the 23 T cell receptor beta chains listed below, sequenced in a study of Ad26.COV2.S vaccination and SARS-CoV-2 variants. Sample treatment: 19 received Ad26.COV2.S at low or high dose, single or two shots; about 5 received placebo; per-sample allocation not given. Material that was analyzed had been drawn on day 63 after the first vaccine or placebo injection. Data came from immunoSEQ multiplex PCR; TCRdb stores just in-frame clones and leaves some out. The profile shows roughly 700,000 clones, around 89% of them singletons. The material was peripheral blood, obtained in a trial of Ad26.COV2.S vaccine versus placebo. The receptors come from a person aged 18-60 years who received the Ad26.COV2.S COVID-19 vaccine or a placebo.

On this clone: At the DNA level, this CDR3 is encoded by other sequences in the same sample as well. The chain employs TRBV6-5 and TRBJ2-7; D may be TRBD1 (6 bases). The CDR3 runs 13 residues. Looked up from germline, CDR1 is MNHEY and CDR2 is SVGAGI. V gave up 0 bases and J gave up 4 bases, with 7 bases separating them. The DNA for the CDR3 is TGTGCCAGCAGTTACTCGGGGGCTTACGAGCAGTACTTC. The encoded protein is CASSYSGAYEQYF.

The chain joins TRBV24-1 to TRBJ2-5; the D is unclear. This CDR3 is 17 amino acids long. The V end was cut by 3 bases, the J end by 0 bases, with 16 bases between. Germline-derived CDR1 and CDR2 are KGHDR and SFDVKD. DNA for the CDR3: TGTGCCACCAGTGATGGGCTCTTGAGTGGATACCAAGAGACCCAGTACTTC. Amino acid sequence: CATSDGLLSGYQETQYF.

This rearrangement joins TRBV5-1 to TRBJ2-3; TRBD2 matches 8 bases. This CDR3 region has 16 residues. V shed 0 bases, J shed 4 bases, and the junction held 7 bases outside the gene matches. The germline gives CDR1 SGHRS, CDR2 YFSETQ. The CDR3 nucleotides read TGCGCCAGCAGCTTGGCCTCGGGAGGGCCTGCAGATACGCAGTATTTT. Amino acid sequence: CASSLASGGPADTQYF.

This clone has only one observation. The chain has TRBV27 and TRBJ2-6; D remains ambiguous. CDR3 length equals 16 residues. The germline CDR1 and CDR2 sequences are MNHEY and SMNVEV (reference sequence). Trimming stripped 5 bases from V and 2 bases from J, with 13 bases between. CDR3 nucleotides: TGTGCCAGCAGTCCCTCTCTTTCTACTGGGGCCAACGTCCTGACTTTC. This gives the protein CASSPSLSTGANVLTF.

The chain combines TRBV10-3 with TRBJ1-1; D is possibly TRBD1 (5 bases). This CDR3 has 14 residues. In germline, CDR1 is ENHRY, CDR2 SYGVKD. Trimming took 8 bases from V and 1 from J, leaving 14 bases between them. Here the CDR3 DNA reads TGTGCCATCTCGGTTGGCAGGGAGAACACTGAAGCTTTCTTT. This translates into CAISVGRENTEAFF.

This rearrangement joins TRBV3-1 (or the pseudogene TRBV3-2) to TRBJ1-2, with D perhaps TRBD1 (6 bases). The V gene lost 4 bases and the J gene lost 6 bases, with 15 bases spanning the gap. CDR1 is LGHDT, CDR2 YNNKEL, per germline (reference sequence). The CDR3 contains 14 residues. The CDR3 loop reads CASSPAQGSDGYTF. CDR3 nucleotides: TGTGCCAGCAGCCCGGCGCAGGGGTCTGATGGCTACACCTTC.

The gene calls are TRBV29-1 and TRBJ2-1, with 7 nucleotides matching TRBD2. CDR3 size: 17 residues. Germline V gene lookup returns CDR1 SQVTM and CDR2 ANQGSEA. J lost 3 bases, V lost 0 bases, and 11 bases had no gene match. CDR3 nucleotides: TGCAGCGTTGAAGATGAGCAAGCGGGGAAGGACTACAATGAGCAGTTCTTC. Translated: CSVEDEQAGKDYNEQFF.

The chain joins TRBV3-1 (or the pseudogene TRBV3-2) to TRBJ2-3, with 7 bases that match TRBD1. CDR3 size: 16 residues. Germline V gene data show CDR1 as LGHDT and CDR2 as YNNKEL (reference sequence). V lost 3 bases and J lost 4; bases outside the gene matches: 10. The CDR3 DNA reads TGTGCCAGCAGCCAGCCGGCAGGGGGTGCCGCAGATACGCAGTATTTT. This encodes CASSQPAGGAADTQYF.

The chain carries TRBV15 and TRBJ2-1, with TRBD2 identical over 8 bases. CDR1 is LNHNV, CDR2 YYDKDF, per germline (reference sequence). The trim removed 0 bases at V and 4 bases at J, leaving 11 bases unmatched. The CDR3 loop spans 18 amino acids. The CDR3 here is CATSRDRHASGWYNEQFF. The CDR3 DNA reads TGTGCCACCAGCAGAGATCGGCACGCTAGCGGGTGGTACAATGAGCAGTTCTTC.

This chain uses TRBV6-1 with TRBJ2-7; TRBD1 matches 8 bases. The V gene's germline CDR1 is MNHNS and CDR2 SASEGT. The ends lost 3 bases at V and 5 bases at J; junction bases unmatched: 9. This CDR3 is built from 15 residues. CDR3 region: CASSDRGQGENEQYF. The CDR3, as DNA: TGTGCCAGCAGTGACCGTGGACAGGGCGAGAACGAGCAGTACTTC.

The count of this clone is one. The rearrangement uses TRBV2 and TRBJ1-2, with D uncertain. Germline V lookup: CDR1 SNHLY, CDR2 FYNNEI. The V end lost 6 bases, the J end lost 7 bases, and 9 bases lay between the germline ends. This CDR3 region has 11 residues. CDR3 bases: TGTGCCAGCAGCGAGGCGGTTGGCTACACCTTC. The encoded protein is CASSEAVGYTF.

The chain is built from TRBV7-9 and TRBJ2-1, with 14 bases lining up with TRBD2. V was pared by 5 bases and J by 0 bases, with 9 bases of the junction left unmatched. Germline V gene sequence: CDR1 SEHNR, CDR2 FQNEAQ (reference sequence). The CDR3 covers 19 residues. The DNA for the CDR3 is TGTGCCAGCAGCCTGCCGGGACTAGCGGGAGTGATCTCCTACAATGAGCAGTTCTTC. This sequence encodes CASSLPGLAGVISYNEQFF.

In the case of this clone: At the DNA level, this CDR3 is encoded by other sequences in the same sample as well. The genes are TRBV27 and TRBJ1-2, with 8 positions matching TRBD1. Germline values: CDR1 MNHEY, CDR2 SMNVEV (reference sequence). Unmatched junction bases numbered 3, after V lost 2 bases and J lost 4 bases. This CDR3 region has 14 residues. Here the CDR3 reads CASSLQGAPYGYTF. The CDR3 DNA reads as TGTGCCAGCAGTTTACAGGGGGCCCCCTATGGCTACACCTTC.

The V call is TRBV6-5, the J call TRBJ2-6; D might be TRBD1 (6 bases). The length of the CDR3 is 13 residues. Deletions cut 11 bases from V and 1 base from J, with 9 bases between. Germline values: CDR1 MNHEY, CDR2 SVGAGI. The chain's CDR3 is CAARGSGANVLTF. The CDR3 DNA reads as TGTGCCGCCAGGGGTTCTGGGGCCAACGTCCTGACTTTC.

The chain recombines TRBV2 with TRBJ1-2; D is unclear. The CDR3 consists of 11 residues. Trimming took off 10 bases at V and 4 bases at J, with 10 bases between the two ends. CDR1 is SNHLY and CDR2 is FYNNEI in the germline V gene. The CDR3 nucleotides read TGTGCCATCGGGGAAGGCTATGGCTACACCTTC. Translating gives CAIGEGYGYTF.

The chain couples TRBV7-3 to TRBJ2-6; D remains ambiguous. Looked up from germline, CDR1 is SGHTA and CDR2 is FQGTGA. The CDR3 totals 15 residues. V was cut by 0 bases and J by 1 base, with 4 bases left in between. The CDR3 region has the DNA TGTGCCAGCAGCTTAACAGGGTCTGGGGCCAACGTCCTGACTTTC. Its protein is CASSLTGSGANVLTF.

In the case of this clone: A read error may account for a junction end that differs from germline. The chain links TRBV6-1 to TRBJ2-3; D may be TRBD2 (6 bases). The CDR3 is 14 residues long. Germline lookup yields CDR1 MNHNS and CDR2 SASEGT. The CDR3 here is CASSEGTALDTQYF. The CDR3 nucleotides are TGTGCCAGCAGCGAAGGGACTGCCCTAGATACGCAGTATTTT.

This chain connects TRBV28 to TRBJ2-1, with D perhaps TRBD1 or TRBD2 (6 bases each). The CDR3 length is 14 residues. Germline V gene sequence: CDR1 MDHEN, CDR2 SYDVKM. Deletions cut 6 bases from V and 4 bases from J, with 13 bases between. In DNA, the CDR3 is TGTGCCAGCAGGAACAGGGAGGTTTACAATGAGCAGTTCTTC. This codes for CASRNREVYNEQFF.

The V and J genes are TRBV4-2 and TRBJ2-3, with D unresolved. In germline, CDR1 is LGHNA, CDR2 YNFKEQ. V was pared by 1 base and J by 3 bases, with 14 bases between. The CDR3 sequence is 16 residues long. The chain's CDR3 is CASSQAQVSGTDTQYF. The CDR3 DNA is TGTGCCAGCAGCCAAGCTCAGGTTTCTGGGACAGATACGCAGTATTTT.

This clone came up once. V is TRBV5-5 and J is TRBJ2-7, with a weak D call TRBD2 (5 bases). Trimming stripped 5 bases from V and 5 bases from J, with 17 bases between. Germline V lookup: CDR1 SGHKS, CDR2 YYEKEE (reference sequence). The length of the CDR3 is 14 residues. This chain's CDR3 is CASRLGPADNEQYF. For the CDR3, the DNA is TGTGCCAGCAGACTAGGACCGGCAGACAACGAGCAGTACTTC.

This chain joins TRBV6-6 and TRBJ2-1; a weak D match, TRBD2 (6 bases). There are 12 residues in the CDR3. Germline V CDR1 and CDR2: MNHNY, SVGAGI (reference sequence). The V end lost 2 bases, the J end lost 9 bases, and 8 bases lay between the germline ends. The CDR3 loop reads CASSYAGFEQFF. In nucleotides, the CDR3 is TGTGCCAGCAGTTACGCGGGGTTTGAGCAGTTCTTC.

There are a few counts of this clone. The rearrangement joins TRBV7-2 to TRBJ1-2; D not certain. Germline-derived CDR1 and CDR2 are SGHTA and FQGNSA. The CDR3 runs to 15 residues. V shed 5 bases and J shed 4 bases, with 17 bases lying between them. The CDR3 sequence: CASSPLASPGYGYTF. The CDR3 coding sequence is TGTGCCAGCAGCCCACTGGCCTCACCAGGCTATGGCTACACCTTC.

The chain is built from TRBV7-8 and TRBJ2-4; 7 bases align to TRBD2. V lost 1 base to trimming and J lost 14 bases; unmatched junction nucleotides: 5. Germline V CDR1 and CDR2: SGHVS, FQNEAQ. The CDR3 contains 12 residues. The CDR3 nucleotides are TGTGCCAGCAGCTTAGTGGGGGGGACGGAGTACTTC. It yields the protein CASSLVGGTEYF. The full variable domain, completed using reference TRBV7-8 and TRBJ2-4, is GAGVSQSPRYKVAKRGQDVALRCDPISGHVSLFWYQQALGQGPEFLTYFQNEAQLDKSGLPSDRFFAERPEGSVSTLKIQRTQQEDSAVYLCASSLVGGTEYFGAGTRLSVL.